What follows are 27 T cell receptor beta chains derived from one specimen sequenced in a study of blood T cell repertoires in COVID-19. Repertoires were generated with immunoSEQ multiplex PCR, while TCRdb's copy carries only in-frame clones and drops some. In the table there are 140,000 to 150,000 clones, approximately 78% of which are singletons. Source material: PBMCs or T cells enriched from blood (not recorded which). The receptors shown here come from a woman between 50 and 59 years old who had recovered from COVID-19.

This CDR3 is CASSLAGGTRGEKLFF. CDR3 in DNA: TGCGCCAGCAGCTTGGCCGGGGGGACACGCGGTGAAAAACTGTTTTTT. The V call is TRBV5-1, the J call TRBJ1-4, with D tentatively TRBD1 (6 bases). The CDR3 has 16 amino acids. The V gene lost 0 bases and the J gene lost 7 bases, with 16 bases spanning the gap. The germline gives CDR1 SGHRS, CDR2 YFSETQ.

The rearrangement joins TRBV7-2 to TRBJ1-2; 11 nucleotides agree with TRBD1. Per germline, CDR1 SGHTA and CDR2 FQGNSA. The trim removed 2 bases at V and 4 bases at J, leaving 12 bases unmatched. The CDR3 is 18 residues long. CDR3 loop: CASSLSAGQGVSAYGYTF. CDR3 bases: TGTGCCAGCAGCTTAAGTGCGGGACAGGGGGTGTCGGCCTATGGCTACACCTTC.

The chain has TRBV6-6 and TRBJ1-2; no firm D call. The germline V gene has CDR1 MNHNY and CDR2 SVGAGI (reference sequence). Trimming pared 1 base from V and 4 bases from J, leaving 16 bases between. The CDR3 runs to 16 residues. CDR3 sequence reads: CASSYFPGVDSYGYTF. Here the CDR3 DNA reads TGTGCCAGCAGTTACTTCCCCGGGGTTGATAGCTATGGCTACACCTTC.

The chain links TRBV7-2 to TRBJ2-1; TRBD1 matches 8 bases. Germline V gene sequence: CDR1 SGHTA, CDR2 FQGNSA. The V and J ends lost 2 bases and 4 bases, in that order; junction bases with no gene match: 4. This CDR3 has 15 amino acids. For the CDR3, the DNA is TGTGCCAGCAGCTTACAGGGGGCGTCGTACAATGAGCAGTTCTTC. This gives the protein CASSLQGASYNEQFF.

This chain connects TRBV9 to TRBJ1-4, with a tentative D call TRBD1 (5 bases). Trimming took 3 bases from V and 7 from J, leaving 16 bases between them. This CDR3 is built from 15 residues. Germline V gene sequence: CDR1 SGDLS, CDR2 YYNGEE. The CDR3 region has the DNA TGTGCCAGCAGCGAAGGGGCGGCCGCGGTTGAAAAACTGTTTTTT. Translated, it gives CASSEGAAAVEKLFF.

The CDR3 protein is CASSPRQGARNTEAFF. As DNA, the CDR3 is TGTGCCAGCTCACCAAGACAGGGGGCGAGGAACACTGAAGCTTTCTTT. The chain combines TRBV18 with TRBJ1-1; TRBD1 matches at 10 bases. V trimming: 2 bases; J trimming: 1 base; junction bases outside the gene matches: 4. Germline V CDR1 and CDR2: KGHSH, LQKENI. This CDR3 is 16 amino acids long.

The table lists this clone with a few counts. V gene TRBV18 combines with J gene TRBJ2-3; 7 bases align to TRBD1. CDR1 KGHSH and CDR2 LQKENI come from the germline V gene. The V gene end was trimmed by 0 bases and the J gene end by 1 base; junction bases not matched to a gene: 10. The length of the CDR3 is 18 residues. CDR3 DNA sequence: TGTGCCAGCTCACCACCTATTGGGGCAGGGGGAGGCACAGATACGCAGTATTTT. Translated: CASSPPIGAGGGTDTQYF.

The chain employs TRBV6-5 and TRBJ2-2; D gene ambiguous. Deletions cut 6 bases from V and 5 bases from J, with 16 bases between. Germline V gene data show CDR1 as MNHEY and CDR2 as SVGAGI. The length of the CDR3 is 15 residues. Here the CDR3 DNA reads TGTGCCAGCAGGGGCTTTATGCATGGGACCGGGGAGCTGTTTTTT. Translating gives CASRGFMHGTGELFF.

The rearrangement uses TRBV7-9 and TRBJ1-5; D possibly corresponds to TRBD1 (5 bases). The V end lost 7 bases, the J end lost 7 bases, and 17 bases lay between the germline ends. The length of the CDR3 is 14 residues. Per germline, CDR1 SEHNR and CDR2 FQNEAQ (reference sequence). The CDR3 bases are TGTGCCAGCACCCTCGGGGGAAGGGAACAGCCCCAGCATTTT. This encodes CASTLGGREQPQHF.

The V call is TRBV27, the J call TRBJ2-3; tentative D call: TRBD1 (6 bases). There are 15 residues in the CDR3. Trimming stripped 2 bases from V and 4 bases from J, with 13 bases between. The germline V gene encodes CDR1 MNHEY and CDR2 SMNVEV (reference sequence). DNA of the CDR3: TGTGCCAGCAGTTTACAGTGGGGGCAGGCAGATACGCAGTATTTT. Translation: CASSLQWGQADTQYF.

The chain links TRBV5-4 to TRBJ2-1, with D tentatively TRBD2 (7 bases). Germline V lookup: CDR1 SGHNT, CDR2 YYREEE (reference sequence). Trimming cost V 5 bases and J 7 bases, with 22 bases left between them. This CDR3 has 16 amino acids. For the CDR3, the DNA is TGTGCCAGCAGGACCTTAGAGGGGGGGTTGGGTAATGAGCAGTTCTTC. As protein: CASRTLEGGLGNEQFF.

This chain joins TRBV27 and TRBJ1-6; TRBD1 matches 11 bases. V dropped 6 bases and J dropped 9; count of bases not matched to a gene: 7. The length of the CDR3 is 15 residues. The germline V gene encodes CDR1 MNHEY and CDR2 SMNVEV (reference sequence). CDR3 nucleotides: TGTGCCAGCAGCGACTGGACAGGGGGCGGTTCACCCCTCCACTTT. Translation: CASSDWTGGGSPLHF.

This chain connects TRBV4-1 to TRBJ2-2, with D maybe TRBD2 (5 bases). CDR3 length: 15 amino acids. Trimming removed 1 base at V and 4 bases at J, with 10 bases between. Germline values: CDR1 MGHRA, CDR2 YSYEKL. CDR3 DNA sequence: TGCGCCAGCAGCCAAGTCCGGGAAAGCACCGGGGAGCTGTTTTTT. Translation: CASSQVRESTGELFF.

The rearrangement joins TRBV7-2 to TRBJ2-2, with 10 bases identical to TRBD2. Germline V gene lookup returns CDR1 SGHTA and CDR2 FQGNSA. Germline trimming cut 2 bases from V and 3 bases from J; bases unmatched to any gene: 6. This CDR3 region has 17 residues. CDR3 sequence: CASSLSLAGAYTGELFF. CDR3 nucleotides: TGTGCCAGCAGCTTATCCCTAGCGGGGGCCTACACCGGGGAGCTGTTTTTT.

Turning to this clone: Other DNA sequences in this specimen translate into the identical CDR3. The V call is TRBV6-5, the J call TRBJ1-6, with D possibly matching TRBD1 (6 bases). From germline, CDR1 is MNHEY and CDR2 SVGAGI. Deletions cut 7 bases from V and 7 bases from J, with 8 bases between. The CDR3 length is 12 residues. In DNA form, the CDR3 reads TGTGCCAGCACTACAGGGAATTCACCCCTCCACTTT. Translated: CASTTGNSPLHF.

This clone was seen many times. V and J are TRBV6-4 and TRBJ2-3, with 7 bases aligning to TRBD1. Germline CDR1 and CDR2: MRHNA and SNTAGT. The ends lost 0 bases at V and 4 bases at J; junction bases unmatched: 1. The CDR3 has 14 residues. This CDR3 reads CASSDSGGADTQYF. CDR3 bases: TGTGCCAGCAGTGACTCAGGGGGCGCAGATACGCAGTATTTT.

The chain links TRBV5-6 to TRBJ2-5; D is perhaps TRBD1 (5 bases). Trimming removed 1 base at V and 5 bases at J, with 9 bases between. The CDR3 is made up of 13 amino acids. The germline V gene encodes CDR1 SGHDT and CDR2 YYEEEE. DNA for the CDR3: TGTGCCAGCAGCTTGAACTGGGGCGAGACCCAGTACTTC. Protein sequence: CASSLNWGETQYF.

The chain uses TRBV27 and TRBJ2-5, with a possible D match to TRBD2 (5 bases). This CDR3 has 16 amino acids. The ends were cut back, 1 base at V and 7 bases at J, with 19 bases in the middle. Germline V gene lookup returns CDR1 MNHEY and CDR2 SMNVEV (reference sequence). Here the CDR3 DNA reads TGTGCCAGCAGTTTATTAAAGGACTTCAGAACGGGGACCCAGTACTTC. Protein product: CASSLLKDFRTGTQYF.

The chain links TRBV5-1 to TRBJ1-2; D is unresolved. V dropped 2 bases and J dropped 6 bases, with 11 bases sitting between them. Germline V gene data show CDR1 as SGHRS and CDR2 as YFSETQ. This CDR3 is built from 13 residues. The CDR3 bases are TGCGCCAGCAGCTTCGAACAGTACAATGGCTACACCTTC. Protein: CASSFEQYNGYTF.

A word on this clone: The same CDR3 also results from other DNA sequences found in this sample. The chain recombines TRBV2 with TRBJ1-1; D gene ambiguous. The CDR3 is 10 amino acids. Trimming cost V 9 bases and J 3 bases, with 5 bases left between them. CDR1 SNHLY and CDR2 FYNNEI come from the germline V gene. The CDR3 here is CARGDTEAFF. In nucleotides, the CDR3 is TGTGCCAGGGGAGACACTGAAGCTTTCTTT.

The CDR3 DNA reads as TGCGCCAGCAGCTTGCGGTCGGGACAGGAGTCCGGTGGAAACACCATATATTTT. Residues: CASSLRSGQESGGNTIYF. The rearrangement uses TRBV5-1 and TRBJ1-3; 8 nucleotides agree with TRBD1. The CDR3 length is 18 residues. V dropped 1 base and J dropped 3; count of bases not matched to a gene: 12. Germline assignment: CDR1 SGHRS and CDR2 YFSETQ.

This chain connects TRBV27 to TRBJ1-6; D remains ambiguous. This CDR3 has 14 residues. V shed 3 bases and J shed 7 bases, with 10 bases lying between them. The germline V gene encodes CDR1 MNHEY and CDR2 SMNVEV (reference sequence). CDR3 protein: CASSFPRWNSPLHF. The CDR3 coding sequence is TGTGCCAGCAGTTTTCCCAGATGGAATTCACCCCTCCACTTT.

The chain uses TRBV5-1 and TRBJ1-6; D gene uncertain. The CDR3 totals 14 residues. Per germline, CDR1 SGHRS and CDR2 YFSETQ. V was pared by 0 bases and J by 3 bases, with 4 bases between. In DNA, the CDR3 is TGCGCCAGCAGCTTGGACGGCTATAATTCACCCCTCCACTTT. It specifies CASSLDGYNSPLHF.

The chain recombines TRBV5-6 with TRBJ2-5; 7 nucleotides line up with TRBD1. The CDR3 is 14 amino acids. With 1 base clipped from V and 3 bases from J, the junction kept 3 bases outside the gene matches. The V gene's germline CDR1 is SGHDT and CDR2 YYEEEE. The CDR3 sequence is CASSLSTGKETQYF. The CDR3 DNA reads TGTGCCAGCAGCTTGTCGACAGGGAAAGAGACCCAGTACTTC.

This chain uses TRBV14 with TRBJ1-4, with TRBD1 matching over 10 bases. The germline gives CDR1 SGHDN, CDR2 FVKESK. This CDR3 comprises 22 residues. V gave up 0 bases and J gave up 2 bases; unmatched junction bases: 18. The CDR3 DNA sequence: TGTGCCAGCAGCCAAGAGGTAAAATATGGGGACAGGGGTTTTAGGACTAATGAAAAACTGTTTTTT. This translates into CASSQEVKYGDRGFRTNEKLFF. Complete variable domain (other parts from reference TRBV14 and TRBJ1-4): EAGVTQFPSHSVIEKGQTVTLRCDPISGHDNLYWYRRVMGKEIKFLLHFVKESKQDESGMPNNRFLAERTGGTYSTLKVQPAELEDSGVYFCASSQEVKYGDRGFRTNEKLFFGSGTQLSVL.

The V and J genes are TRBV5-4 and TRBJ2-3; TRBD1 might be the D (6 bases). CDR1 and CDR2 (germline): SGHNT, YYREEE (reference sequence). V shed 3 bases and J shed 0 bases, with 14 bases lying between them. This CDR3 region has 16 residues. The CDR3: CASSWGTTPSTDTQYF. The CDR3 DNA reads TGTGCCAGCAGCTGGGGGACAACCCCTAGCACAGATACGCAGTATTTT.

V usage is TRBV28 and J usage is TRBJ1-2, with D unclear. CDR3 length: 16 amino acids. Germline V gene data show CDR1 as MDHEN and CDR2 as SYDVKM. Trimming removed 5 bases from V and 0 bases from J, with 16 bases in between. CDR3 protein: CASSPLGRGANYGYTF. The CDR3 region has the DNA TGTGCCAGCAGTCCCCTAGGTCGGGGAGCTAACTATGGCTACACCTTC.